Detailed here is one TCR beta chain. CDR3 length: 14 residues. Trimming stripped 4 bases from V and 0 bases from J, with 8 bases between. Germline V lookup: CDR1 SEHNR, CDR2 FQNEAQ (reference sequence). Some clones are missing from TCRdb's copy, which holds only in-frame ones; the method was immunoSEQ multiplex PCR. The sample shows about 21,000 clones, 80% to 90% of them seen only once. This entry belongs to a study of T cells after posttransplantation cyclophosphamide. Methotrexate plus calcineurin inhibitor accompanied controls' myeloablative marrow transplants; sampling was 1 year later. J is TRBJ2-3 and V is TRBV7-9, with D perhaps matching TRBD1 (6 bases). This TCR was sampled from a female patient younger than 45 who received an allogeneic stem cell transplant from an unrelated donor, was CMV-positive, and had acute and chronic GVHD. Some T cells may arise from the graft donor. The specimen comprised PBMCs, sampled about 400 days after allogeneic stem cell transplant with calcineurin inhibitor and methotrexate. This CDR3 reads CASSSDRSTDTQYF. The CDR3 bases are TGTGCCAGCAGCTCGGACAGAAGCACAGATACGCAGTATTTT.